This TCR beta chain was documented in a study of blood T cell repertoires in COVID-19. In the study overall: Samples came from the United States, Italy and Spain, spanning acute and convalescent COVID-19.

Generated by immunoSEQ multiplex PCR, the TCRdb table keeps only in-frame clones and is missing some. Counted here are about 190,000 clones, 65% to 85% occurring once; the ten biggest clones make up roughly 3%. Participants, 18 to 89 years old, spanned under 25 US areas. This clone was picked up many times. Germline V CDR1 and CDR2: SQVTM, ANQGSEA. Trimming cost V 4 bases and J 3 bases; bases outside gene matches: 8. This CDR3 contains 15 residues. What was sequenced was PBMCs or T cells enriched from blood (not recorded which). This sequence originates from a woman aged 25 to 39 who had recovered from COVID-19. The chain has TRBV29-1 and TRBJ2-4; 8 nucleotides line up with TRBD1. CDR3 residues: CSVGGQALGKNIQYF. In DNA form, the CDR3 reads TGCAGCGTTGGGGGACAGGCCTTGGGCAAAAACATTCAGTACTTC.